This TCR beta chain was documented in a study of T cell responses to AZD1222 COVID-19 vaccine. Only one count was recorded for this clone. Data came from immunoSEQ multiplex PCR; TCRdb stores just in-frame clones and leaves some out. The sample includes about 110,000 clones, about 89% seen only once; the top ten take about 4.6%. With 5 bases removed from V and 2 bases from J, the gap between germline ends came to 9 bases. The CDR3 is 13 amino acids. CDR1 SGHVS and CDR2 FQNEAQ come from the germline V gene. Combined were second doses at about 4 or about 12 weeks. This chain links TRBV7-8 with TRBJ2-5; maybe TRBD1 (5 bases). This receptor was obtained from an adult who received the AZD1222 COVID-19 vaccine. Sequenced material: peripheral blood, taken 28 days after the second AZD1222 dose. DNA of the CDR3: TGTGCCAGCAGCGCCAGGGTTCAAGAGACCCAGTACTTC. This codes for CASSARVQETQYF.